These 10 T cell receptor beta chains share one sample of origin, sequenced in a study of Graves' ophthalmopathy and Graves' hyperthyroidism. RNA transcripts were the source from which TCR beta CDR3 regions were amplified. RT-PCR in the first round used HTBI primers; a second-round multiplex PCR followed. One entry per CDR3 protein results from TCRdb running MiXCR on the multiplex PCR reads. The data contain about 420,000 distinct CDR3 sequences, approximately 21% of them singletons. The sample was peripheral blood. The receptors were sampled from a woman under 30 with stable Graves' hyperthyroidism.

The sample holds many counts of this clonotype. V gene TRBV12-3 or TRBV12-4 combines with J gene TRBJ2-7, with D unresolved. Trimming removed 3 bases at V and 4 bases at J, with 16 bases between. This CDR3 is built from 15 residues. For the CDR3, the DNA is TGTGCCAGCAGTTTTGGGGTAGCCCTCCTTTACGAGCAGTACTTC. This gives the protein CASSFGVALLYEQYF.

Ten or more counts support this clonotype. The gene calls are TRBV12-3 or TRBV12-4 and TRBJ2-5; possibly TRBD1 for D (5 bases). This CDR3 spans 15 amino acids. V lost 6 bases, J lost 1 base, and 15 bases lay in between. The CDR3 DNA follows: TGTGCCAGCAGCCGCCCGTTGGGGCCCCAAGAGACCCAGTACTTC. It translates to CASSRPLGPQETQYF.

The rearrangement uses TRBV10-3 and TRBJ1-1; D is possibly TRBD1 (5 bases). The CDR3 is 14 residues long. CDR1 is ENHRY and CDR2 is SYGVKD in the germline V gene. Trimming shortened V by 4 bases and J by 1 base, and 10 bases separated the two germline ends. The CDR3 DNA follows: TGTGCCATCAGTGGGTTGGGGGAGAACACTGAAGCTTTCTTT. Its protein is CAISGLGENTEAFF.

V gene TRBV6-1 combines with J gene TRBJ1-1, with D unclear. Trimming stripped 7 bases from V and 5 bases from J, with 11 bases between. The germline CDR1 and CDR2 sequences are MNHNS and SASEGT. The CDR3 spans 12 residues. The CDR3 DNA is TGTGCCAGCATCCCAGTGGGGACTGAAGCTTTCTTT. Amino acid sequence: CASIPVGTEAFF.

Many counts were recorded for this clonotype. CDR3 sequence (DNA): TGTGCCAGCAGTTTAGGAGCGGGAGGGTTTAACGAGCAGTACTTC. This gives the protein CASSLGAGGFNEQYF. The J gene is TRBJ2-7, the V gene TRBV27; TRBD2 matches at 10 bases. V lost 2 bases to trimming and J lost 5 bases; unmatched junction nucleotides: 6. Per germline, CDR1 MNHEY and CDR2 SMNVEV (reference sequence). The CDR3 is 15 residues long.

This clonotype was seen many times. The chain uses TRBV9 and TRBJ2-5; tentative D call: TRBD1 (6 bases). Germline-derived CDR1 and CDR2 are SGDLS and YYNGEE. The CDR3 runs to 14 residues. The ends were cut back, 4 bases at V and 4 bases at J, with 14 bases in the middle. The CDR3 protein is CASSPEWGRETQYF. Here the CDR3 DNA reads TGTGCCAGCAGCCCGGAATGGGGGCGAGAGACCCAGTACTTC.

For this clonotype: The CDR3 carries no conserved terminal phenylalanine or tryptophan, so it likely arises from a read error. This chain connects TRBV6-5 to TRBJ1-5; a possible D gene is TRBD1 (5 bases). The CDR3 spans 14 residues. Trimming left V 0 bases short and J 2 bases short, with 5 bases between. The V gene's germline CDR1 is MNHEY and CDR2 SVGAGI. The CDR3 spells CASSYSGGNQPQHL. For the CDR3, the DNA is TGTGCCAGCAGTTACTCAGGGGGCAATCAGCCCCAGCATTTG.

This clonotype has at least ten counts. The gene calls are TRBV6-1 and TRBJ2-7, with D perhaps TRBD1 (6 bases). The CDR3 extends over 14 amino acids. With 8 bases removed from V and 6 bases from J, the gap between germline ends came to 20 bases. Germline V CDR1 and CDR2: MNHNS, SASEGT. Here the CDR3 DNA reads TGTGCCAGCTATATCGGACTTGGGGGCCGCGAGCAGTACTTC. It encodes CASYIGLGGREQYF.

The V call is TRBV10-3, the J call TRBJ2-7, with a weak D call TRBD1 (5 bases). The CDR3 length is 15 residues. Germline CDR1 and CDR2: ENHRY and SYGVKD. V was trimmed by 5 bases and J by 0 bases, leaving 14 bases between them. As DNA, the CDR3 is TGTGCCATCAGTCGACAGATCCGAAGCTCCTACGAGCAGTACTTC. Its protein product is CAISRQIRSSYEQYF.

The genes are TRBV19 and TRBJ1-1; the D gene is possibly TRBD1 (5 bases). Germline V gene lookup returns CDR1 LNHDA and CDR2 SQIVND (reference sequence). The CDR3 has 13 amino acids. The V and J ends lost 7 bases and 3 bases respectively, with 12 bases between them. For the CDR3, the DNA is TGTGCCAGTAAGGGGATAGGGTACACTGAAGCTTTCTTT. Translated, it gives CASKGIGYTEAFF.